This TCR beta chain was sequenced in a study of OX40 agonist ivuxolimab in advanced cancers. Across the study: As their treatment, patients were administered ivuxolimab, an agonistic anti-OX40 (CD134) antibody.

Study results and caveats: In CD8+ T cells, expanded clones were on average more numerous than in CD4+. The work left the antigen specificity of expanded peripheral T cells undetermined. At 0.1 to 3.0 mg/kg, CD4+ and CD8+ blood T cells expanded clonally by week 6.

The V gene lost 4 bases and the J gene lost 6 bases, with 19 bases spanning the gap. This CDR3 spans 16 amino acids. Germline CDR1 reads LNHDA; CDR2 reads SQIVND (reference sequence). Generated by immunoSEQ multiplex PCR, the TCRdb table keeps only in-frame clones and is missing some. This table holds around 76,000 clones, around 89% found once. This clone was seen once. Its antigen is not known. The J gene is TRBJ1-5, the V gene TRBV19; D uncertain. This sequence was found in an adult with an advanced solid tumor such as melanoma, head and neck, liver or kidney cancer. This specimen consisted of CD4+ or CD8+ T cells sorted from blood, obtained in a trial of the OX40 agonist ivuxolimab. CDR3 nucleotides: TGTGCCAGTAGTAGGGCAGGACGGTCTATAGGTCAGCCCCAGCATTTT. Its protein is CASSRAGRSIGQPQHF.